This T cell receptor beta chain appears in the sequencing data of a study of OX40 agonist ivuxolimab in advanced cancers. On the study more broadly: The study gave patients intravenous ivuxolimab at 0.01 to 10 mg/kg every 2 weeks. Prior anti-PD-1, anti-PD-L1 or anti-CTLA-4 therapy was allowed; roughly 40% had some.

The germline V gene has CDR1 LGHNA and CDR2 YNFKEQ. This CDR3 region has 16 residues. The V gene lost 3 bases and the J gene lost 1 base, with 12 bases spanning the gap. Assay used: immunoSEQ multiplex PCR; TCRdb lists only in-frame clones, some missing. The sample includes under 100,000 clones, 84% seen only once; the top ten take around 5.9%. The starting material was CD4+ or CD8+ T cells sorted from blood, obtained in a trial of the OX40 agonist ivuxolimab. This receptor was taken from an adult with an advanced solid tumor such as melanoma, head and neck, liver or kidney cancer. The chain carries TRBV4-2 and TRBJ2-2, with D possibly matching TRBD2 (7 bases). DNA for the CDR3: TGTGCCAGCAGCCAGGGGGCTAGCGGGAACACCGGGGAGCTGTTTTTT. Its translation is CASSQGASGNTGELFF.